A selection of T cell receptor beta chains follows, all from one sample in a study of beta chain features in type 1 diabetes. Generated by immunoSEQ multiplex PCR, the TCRdb table keeps only in-frame clones and is missing some. The sample shows roughly 240,000 clones, 12% to 15% of them seen only once. Sample: naive CD4+ T cells from blood. The source is a woman aged 40 to 50 in good health. Each CDR3 is given with its conserved first and last residue. Each record gives: J gene, V gene, D gene, clone size, CDR3 DNA, CDR3 protein. A D gene is named only where the DNA matches it firmly. Clone size is stated in some rows and not others, as once, few, many or a class when expanded.

j_gene: TRBJ1-4; v_gene: TRBV7-9; d_gene: TRBD1; abundance: NA; CDR3nt: TGTGCCAGCAGGACAGGGGGCGATGAAAAACTGTTTTTT; CDR3aa: CASRTGGDEKLFF
j_gene: TRBJ1-5; v_gene: TRBV4-3; d_gene: TRBD1; abundance: NA; CDR3nt: TGCGCCAGCAGCCAACAGGGGGGACAGGGGAAAAGGCATTTT; CDR3aa: CASSQQGGQGKRHF
j_gene: TRBJ2-1; v_gene: TRBV5-5; d_gene: NA; abundance: NA; CDR3nt: TGTGCCACCGGACAGTCCAATGAGCAGTTCTTC; CDR3aa: CATGQSNEQFF
j_gene: TRBJ2-3; v_gene: TRBV6-5; d_gene: TRBD2; abundance: few; CDR3nt: TGTGCCAGCAGTTTCAAAGCGGGGGGGGATACGCAGTATTTT; CDR3aa: CASSFKAGGDTQYF
j_gene: TRBJ2-3; v_gene: TRBV21-1; d_gene: NA; abundance: NA; CDR3nt: TGTGCCAGCCCGGTGGGGGGGTATCGTCCCGGAACAGATACGCAGTATTTT; CDR3aa: CASPVGGYRPGTDTQYF
j_gene: TRBJ1-2; v_gene: TRBV7-2; d_gene: NA; abundance: few; CDR3nt: TGTGCCAGCAGCCCGGGGGGGCGGCTTGGCTACACCTTC; CDR3aa: CASSPGGRLGYTF
j_gene: TRBJ2-1; v_gene: TRBV1; d_gene: NA; abundance: NA; CDR3nt: TGCACCAGCAGCCCACCGGGACTAGCCCCCAACTGCCACAATGAGCAGTTCTTC; CDR3aa: CTSSPPGLAPNCHNEQFF
j_gene: TRBJ1-6; v_gene: TRBV2; d_gene: NA; abundance: NA; CDR3nt: TGTGCCAGCATGTCAGGGATCGGATCACCCCTCCACTTT; CDR3aa: CASMSGIGSPLHF
j_gene: TRBJ1-6; v_gene: TRBV6-4; d_gene: NA; abundance: NA; CDR3nt: TGTGCCAGCAGCCTAACAGGGATGGGAGGGTCACCCCTCCACTTT; CDR3aa: CASSLTGMGGSPLHF
j_gene: TRBJ1-4; v_gene: TRBV29-1; d_gene: NA; abundance: few; CDR3nt: TGCAGCGTTGGAATGGACAGATGGGGTGAGGGGTATGAAAAACTGTTTTTT; CDR3aa: CSVGMDRWGEGYEKLFF
j_gene: TRBJ2-7; v_gene: TRBV9; d_gene: TRBD2; abundance: NA; CDR3nt: TGTGCCAGCAGCGTAGGGGCGGGGGTCTCCTACGAGCAGTACTTC; CDR3aa: CASSVGAGVSYEQYF
j_gene: TRBJ1-1; v_gene: TRBV6-1; d_gene: NA; abundance: NA; CDR3nt: TGTGCCAGCAGTGAGATACGAACTGGCACTGAAGCTTTCTTT; CDR3aa: CASSEIRTGTEAFF
j_gene: TRBJ1-2; v_gene: TRBV5-4; d_gene: NA; abundance: few; CDR3nt: TGTGCCAGCAGCTCTCCTACCGGGGGCTACACCTTC; CDR3aa: CASSSPTGGYTF
j_gene: TRBJ2-7; v_gene: TRBV6-6; d_gene: NA; abundance: NA; CDR3nt: TGTGCCAGCACCCTCGTTGGGGGCGCGCCGAACGAGCAGTACTTC; CDR3aa: CASTLVGGAPNEQYF
j_gene: TRBJ2-3; v_gene: TRBV5-1; d_gene: TRBD2; abundance: NA; CDR3nt: TGCGCCAGCAGCCTTGGACTAGCGGGGGTGACAGATACGCAGTATTTT; CDR3aa: CASSLGLAGVTDTQYF
j_gene: TRBJ2-7; v_gene: TRBV6-5; d_gene: TRBD2; abundance: few; CDR3nt: TGTGCCAGCAGTTACTCGCGGGGGGCCTACGAGCAGTACTTC; CDR3aa: CASSYSRGAYEQYF
j_gene: TRBJ2-5; v_gene: TRBV4-1; d_gene: NA; abundance: NA; CDR3nt: TGCGCCAGCAGCCAAGTTCCCCCTGGGGGGAGAGAGACCCAGTACTTC; CDR3aa: CASSQVPPGGRETQYF
j_gene: TRBJ2-7; v_gene: TRBV11-2; d_gene: NA; abundance: NA; CDR3nt: TGTGCCAGCAGCTTAGGTTGGACCTCGCGCGGGAACCCCTACGAGCAGTACTTC; CDR3aa: CASSLGWTSRGNPYEQYF
j_gene: TRBJ2-3; v_gene: TRBV9; d_gene: TRBD2; abundance: few; CDR3nt: TGTGCCAGCAGCGTTTTGAGCGGGGGCACAGATACGCAGTATTTT; CDR3aa: CASSVLSGGTDTQYF
j_gene: TRBJ1-5; v_gene: TRBV6-4; d_gene: NA; abundance: few; CDR3nt: TGTGCCAGCAGCGGGGGGCCTGATCAGCCCCAGCATTTT; CDR3aa: CASSGGPDQPQHF
j_gene: TRBJ1-1; v_gene: TRBV19; d_gene: NA; abundance: NA; CDR3nt: TGTGCCAGTAGTATACTGACGCAGGGTCACACTGAAGCTTTCTTT; CDR3aa: CASSILTQGHTEAFF
j_gene: TRBJ1-5; v_gene: TRBV6-6; d_gene: NA; abundance: NA; CDR3nt: TGTGCCAGCAGTAGAAGGACGGACTCACGCAATCAGCCCCAGCATTTT; CDR3aa: CASSRRTDSRNQPQHF
j_gene: TRBJ2-3; v_gene: TRBV5-4; d_gene: TRBD2; abundance: few; CDR3nt: TGTGCCAGCAGCGGACCGGGGGGGACTCCTAGCACAGATACGCAGTATTTT; CDR3aa: CASSGPGGTPSTDTQYF
j_gene: TRBJ1-2; v_gene: TRBV5-6; d_gene: NA; abundance: NA; CDR3nt: TGTGCCAGCAGCTTTAATGTTTGGAGCTATGATGGCTACACCTTC; CDR3aa: CASSFNVWSYDGYTF
j_gene: TRBJ2-7; v_gene: TRBV2; d_gene: NA; abundance: few; CDR3nt: TGTGCCAGCGGGACGAGGGGACATCCATACGAGCAGTACTTC; CDR3aa: CASGTRGHPYEQYF
j_gene: TRBJ2-7; v_gene: TRBV7-8; d_gene: NA; abundance: NA; CDR3nt: TGTGCCAGCAGCTTAGCGGGGGGGCGCTACGAGCAGTACTTC; CDR3aa: CASSLAGGRYEQYF
j_gene: TRBJ2-2; v_gene: TRBV6-5; d_gene: NA; abundance: few; CDR3nt: TGTGCCAGCAGCAACAATCTACTAGATCCCGGGGAGCTGTTTTTT; CDR3aa: CASSNNLLDPGELFF
j_gene: TRBJ2-3; v_gene: TRBV10-3; d_gene: TRBD2; abundance: few; CDR3nt: TGTGCCATCAGTGATACTAGCGGGGGCACAGATACGCAGTATTTT; CDR3aa: CAISDTSGGTDTQYF
j_gene: TRBJ1-2; v_gene: TRBV7-9; d_gene: TRBD1; abundance: NA; CDR3nt: TGTGCCAGCAGCTCTCAACGGGACAGGGACCCCTATGGCTACACCTTC; CDR3aa: CASSSQRDRDPYGYTF
j_gene: TRBJ2-5; v_gene: TRBV7-8; d_gene: NA; abundance: few; CDR3nt: TGTGCCAGCAGCTTACAGAAAGAGACCCAGTACTTC; CDR3aa: CASSLQKETQYF
j_gene: TRBJ2-5; v_gene: TRBV5-1; d_gene: NA; abundance: NA; CDR3nt: TGCGCCAGCAGCTTTTACAGGGAAGAGACCCAGTACTTC; CDR3aa: CASSFYREETQYF
j_gene: TRBJ1-1; v_gene: TRBV7-9; d_gene: NA; abundance: NA; CDR3nt: TGTGCCAGCAGCCGGGTCCCCCCAGGGCGCACTGAAGCTTTCTTT; CDR3aa: CASSRVPPGRTEAFF
j_gene: TRBJ2-7; v_gene: TRBV6-5; d_gene: NA; abundance: NA; CDR3nt: TGTGCCAGCAGTCTTCGACAGGAGCAGTACTTC; CDR3aa: CASSLRQEQYF
j_gene: TRBJ2-3; v_gene: TRBV5-1; d_gene: NA; abundance: few; CDR3nt: TGCGCCAGCAGCTCGCAGGGTGGCGATACGCAGTATTTT; CDR3aa: CASSSQGGDTQYF
j_gene: TRBJ1-3; v_gene: TRBV9; d_gene: NA; abundance: few; CDR3nt: TGTGCCAGCAGCGTAGAACATCGCCCGGGGGCTGGAAACACCATATATTTT; CDR3aa: CASSVEHRPGAGNTIYF
j_gene: TRBJ2-7; v_gene: TRBV21-1; d_gene: NA; abundance: many; CDR3nt: TGTGCCAGCAGCAAGCGGGGTTCGGTCTCCGAGCAGTACTTC; CDR3aa: CASSKRGSVSEQYF
j_gene: TRBJ1-1; v_gene: TRBV6-1; d_gene: NA; abundance: NA; CDR3nt: TGTGCCGGCGGGGCAGAACGAGGAAAGAACACTGAAGCTTTCTTT; CDR3aa: CAGGAERGKNTEAFF
j_gene: TRBJ2-2; v_gene: TRBV7-9; d_gene: TRBD1; abundance: once; CDR3nt: TGTGCCAGCACCCAAGACAGGGACATCGGGGAGCTGTTTTTT; CDR3aa: CASTQDRDIGELFF
j_gene: TRBJ2-7; v_gene: TRBV6-5; d_gene: NA; abundance: few; CDR3nt: TGTGCCAGCAGAGACAGATACGTCTACGAGCAGTACTTC; CDR3aa: CASRDRYVYEQYF
j_gene: TRBJ2-7; v_gene: TRBV13; d_gene: TRBD2; abundance: few; CDR3nt: TGTGCCAGCAGACGGGGGGGAGCCTATAACGAGCAGTACTTC; CDR3aa: CASRRGGAYNEQYF
j_gene: TRBJ2-5; v_gene: TRBV18; d_gene: TRBD1; abundance: few; CDR3nt: TGTGCCAGCTCACCACGGTCGACAATGGGGACAGGGGTCCAAGAGACCCAGTACTTC; CDR3aa: CASSPRSTMGTGVQETQYF
j_gene: TRBJ1-1; v_gene: TRBV7-9; d_gene: NA; abundance: NA; CDR3nt: TGTGCCAGCAAGGATGGAGGGCGGACTGAAGCTTTCTTT; CDR3aa: CASKDGGRTEAFF
j_gene: TRBJ1-6; v_gene: TRBV5-1; d_gene: TRBD1; abundance: NA; CDR3nt: TGCGCCAGCAGCTTGGTGCAGGGGGTCAATAATTCACCCCTCCACTTT; CDR3aa: CASSLVQGVNNSPLHF
j_gene: TRBJ2-3; v_gene: TRBV29-1; d_gene: TRBD1; abundance: few; CDR3nt: TGCAGCGTTGGGACAGGGGCTTTTGGTGGCACAGATACGCAGTATTTT; CDR3aa: CSVGTGAFGGTDTQYF
j_gene: TRBJ1-1; v_gene: TRBV18; d_gene: TRBD1; abundance: NA; CDR3nt: TGTGCCAGCTCGCAGGGGGAGAACACTGAAGCTTTCTTT; CDR3aa: CASSQGENTEAFF
j_gene: TRBJ1-2; v_gene: TRBV11-2; d_gene: NA; abundance: few; CDR3nt: TGTGCCAGCAGGCCCGCGGAAGAAGCTCATGGCTACACCTTC; CDR3aa: CASRPAEEAHGYTF
j_gene: TRBJ2-1; v_gene: TRBV7-8; d_gene: TRBD2; abundance: few; CDR3nt: TGTGCCAGCAGCTTGGGACTAGGGGTAGGAAATGAGCAGTTCTTC; CDR3aa: CASSLGLGVGNEQFF
j_gene: TRBJ1-1; v_gene: TRBV29-1; d_gene: NA; abundance: NA; CDR3nt: TGCAGCGTGATGACAGTCATGAACACTGAAGCTTTCTTT; CDR3aa: CSVMTVMNTEAFF
j_gene: TRBJ2-7; v_gene: TRBV6-1; d_gene: TRBD2; abundance: few; CDR3nt: TGTGCCAGCAGTGGATGGACTAGCGGGGTCGAGCAGTACTTC; CDR3aa: CASSGWTSGVEQYF
j_gene: TRBJ1-1; v_gene: TRBV25-1; d_gene: NA; abundance: few; CDR3nt: TGTGCCAGCAGTCCCCTAGGTTCAATTCAGACTGAAGCTTTCTTT; CDR3aa: CASSPLGSIQTEAFF
j_gene: TRBJ2-7; v_gene: TRBV7-9; d_gene: TRBD2; abundance: NA; CDR3nt: TGTGCCAGCAGCTTAGTGGCGGGGACTAACTCCTACGAGCAGTACTTC; CDR3aa: CASSLVAGTNSYEQYF
j_gene: TRBJ2-3; v_gene: TRBV10-3; d_gene: NA; abundance: NA; CDR3nt: TGTGCCATCAGTGCCCCGAGGGATGCAGATACGCAGTATTTT; CDR3aa: CAISAPRDADTQYF
j_gene: TRBJ2-1; v_gene: TRBV5-4; d_gene: TRBD1; abundance: NA; CDR3nt: TGTGCCAGCAGCCTGGGACAGAGCTCCTACAATGAGCAGTTCTTC; CDR3aa: CASSLGQSSYNEQFF
j_gene: TRBJ1-2; v_gene: TRBV7-2; d_gene: TRBD1; abundance: few; CDR3nt: TGTGCCAGCAGCTTCCCGGGACAGGGTTCGGGCTACACCTTC; CDR3aa: CASSFPGQGSGYTF